A selection of T cell receptor beta chains follows, all from one sample in a study of tumor-infiltrating lymphocytes in primary liver carcinoma. In TCRdb, the multiplex PCR reads were re-called with MiXCR into one record per CDR3 protein. The sample holds fewer than 350,000 distinct CDR3 sequences, around three fifths seen once. The sequenced sample was peripheral blood. These receptors all stem from a man between 35 and 55 years old with primary liver carcinoma and hepatitis B virus infection. CDR3s include the opening cysteine and the closing phenylalanine or tryptophan. Fields, in order: CDR3 DNA, CDR3 protein, J gene, V gene, D gene, clone size. The D gene is left open where the match is weak. For some rows the clone size is stated as once, few or many, or as a class when expanded; others skip it.

TGTGCCAGCACCTCGGTTGGTAGCGGAAACTACGAGCAGTACTTC | CASTSVGSGNYEQYF | TRBJ2-7 | TRBV12-3/TRBV12-4 | NA | NA
TGTGCCAGCAGTTTATCGCAAACTAGCGGCACCGGGGAGCTGTTTTTT | CASSLSQTSGTGELFF | TRBJ2-2 | TRBV28 | TRBD2 | many
TGCAGCGCCGACACGAGGGGGCGTGGGGAGACCCAGTACTTC | CSADTRGRGETQYF | TRBJ2-5 | TRBV29-1 | TRBD1 | many
TGTGCCAGCAGCCTCACCCTGACGAACGAGCAGTACTTC | CASSLTLTNEQYF | TRBJ2-7 | TRBV11-1 | NA | medium-sized
TGTGCCACCACCCAGGGCATGAACACTGAAGCTTTCTTT | CATTQGMNTEAFF | TRBJ1-1 | TRBV28 | NA | NA
NA | CSVGTRGAYGCTF | TRBJ1-2 | TRBV29-1 | NA | NA
TGTGCCAGCAGCTTCGGGAACGGCTGGACTGAAGCTTTCTTT | CASSFGNGWTEAFF | TRBJ1-1 | TRBV5-5 | NA | NA
TGCGCCAGCAGCTTGGGCGTAGCGGGGAGCTACAATGGACAGTTCTTC | CASSLGVAGSYNGQFF | TRBJ2-1 | TRBV5-1 | TRBD2 | NA
TGCAGCATTAAATCCGGGGAGCCGTTTTTT | CSIKSGEPFF | TRBJ2-2 | TRBV29-1 | NA | NA
TGTGCCAGCAATGCTAGGGTGACAGATACGCAGTATTTT | CASNARVTDTQYF | TRBJ2-3 | TRBV6-2/TRBV6-3 | NA | once
TGTGCCAGCAGCTCCCAACGGGGCGGGAGGGCCTCTGGGGCCAACGTCCTGACTTTC | CASSSQRGGRASGANVLTF | TRBJ2-6 | TRBV11-2 | TRBD2 | NA
TGTGCCAGTAGCCCGTATGGGGCCACCGGGGAGCTGTTTTTT | CASSPYGATGELFF | TRBJ2-2 | TRBV11-3 | NA | NA
TGCTCCAGCAGTGATATGCGGCAATCCTACAATGAGCAGTTCTTC | CSSSDMRQSYNEQFF | TRBJ2-1 | TRBV10-2 | NA | NA
TGTGCCAGCAGCTTAGCGGGAGTGTTAAATGAGCAGTCCTTT | CASSLAGVLNEQSF | TRBJ2-1 | TRBV11-3 | NA | NA
TGTGCCAGCAGCAGGGGACAAGGGAATTCACCCCTCCTCTTT | CASSRGQGNSPLLF | TRBJ1-6 | TRBV5-4 | NA | NA
TGCAGCGTTGGCCAGCTCAACGAGCAGTACTTC | CSVGQLNEQYF | TRBJ2-7 | TRBV29-1 | NA | many
TGTGCCAGCAGTCAAAGCGGGAGTTCCTACGAGCAGTACTTC | CASSQSGSSYEQYF | TRBJ2-7 | TRBV28 | TRBD2 | few
TGTGCCAGCAGTGAAGGTTTGGGAGACCGATCCTACAAGCAATACTTC | CASSEGLGDRSYKQYF | TRBJ2-7 | TRBV6-1 | NA | NA
TGTGCCAGCAGACCCGGGGGCGGCTATTACAATGAGCAGTTCTTC | CASRPGGGYYNEQFF | TRBJ2-1 | TRBV5-4 | NA | once
TGTGCCAGCAGTTACTCGAATCAGTGTAATGGTGAAGATTTCTTT | CASSYSNQCNGEDFF | TRBJ1-1 | TRBV6-6 | NA | NA
TGTGCCACCAGTTACTCGAGGCAGGGGGCGGGTGAGCAGTACTTC | CATSYSRQGAGEQYF | TRBJ2-7 | TRBV10-3 | TRBD1 | NA
TGTGCCAGCAGCAAGACTAGCGGAGGTCGAGGGGCCGAGCAGTACTTC | CASSKTSGGRGAEQYF | TRBJ2-7 | TRBV5-4 | TRBD2 | many
TGCGCCAGCAGCCAAGACGGGAGGGCCCACTACGATCAGTACTTC | CASSQDGRAHYDQYF | TRBJ2-7 | TRBV4-2 | TRBD2 | NA
TGTGCCTGGATTCTGGTAGATAGCACTGAAGCTTTCTTC | CAWILVDSTEAFF | TRBJ1-1 | TRBV30 | NA | NA
TGTGCCAACAGCTTAAATGTTGCGGCGGGAGGGCGAGAGACCCAGTACTTC | CANSLNVAAGGRETQYF | TRBJ2-5 | TRBV7-8 | TRBD2 | NA
TGTGCCAGCAGCTTAGGTTTGGCTAGCACAGATACGCAGTTTTTT | CASSLGLASTDTQFF | TRBJ2-3 | TRBV7-9 | NA | NA
TGTGCCAGCAGTACCGGGGCTAGCGGGGCAGATACGCAGTATTTT | CASSTGASGADTQYF | TRBJ2-3 | TRBV6-1 | TRBD2 | once
TGTGCCAGCAGTTACCCGGGGAATTTGAAGGAGGACACTGAAGCTTTCTTT | CASSYPGNLKEDTEAFF | TRBJ1-1 | TRBV6-6 | NA | few
TGTGCCAGCAGTCGACTAGCGGTTGGGCAAGAGACCCAGTACTTC | CASSRLAVGQETQYF | TRBJ2-5 | TRBV2 | TRBD2 | NA
TGTGCCAGCAGCTTGAAGGTGCAAGAGACCCAGTACTTC | CASSLKVQETQYF | TRBJ2-5 | TRBV11-1 | NA | few
TGCGCCAGCAGTTTGGGACAGTTCTCCTACGATGAGCAGTTCTTC | CASSLGQFSYDEQFF | TRBJ2-1 | TRBV5-1 | TRBD1 | NA
TGTGCCAGCAGCTACGACAGGTGGATGAGAGATGGCTATACCTTC | CASSYDRWMRDGYTF | TRBJ1-2 | TRBV11-1 | NA | NA
TGCGCCAGCAGCTTTCGACCACGAACCTACGAGCAGTACTTC | CASSFRPRTYEQYF | TRBJ2-7 | TRBV5-1 | NA | few
TGTGCCAGCAGTTACACGAGGGACCAGAACACCGGGGAGCTGTTTTTT | CASSYTRDQNTGELFF | TRBJ2-2 | TRBV6-6 | NA | many
TGTGCCAGCAGCCCTATTGATTTTGGCGAGCAGTACTTC | CASSPIDFGEQYF | TRBJ2-7 | TRBV7-9 | NA | few
TGTGCCTGGAGTGTAGCCCTATGGGAAGTCGGGAACACTGAAGCTTTCTTT | CAWSVALWEVGNTEAFF | TRBJ1-1 | TRBV30 | NA | NA
TGTGCCATCAACAATACTGCGGGGTATACTGAGCAGTTCTTC | CAINNTAGYTEQFF | TRBJ2-1 | TRBV11-2 | NA | NA
TGCGCCAGCAGCCAAGATGCCCGCACAGATACGCAGTATTTT | CASSQDARTDTQYF | TRBJ2-3 | TRBV4-3 | NA | many
TGCGCCAGCAGCCCGTCGAGTGGGCAAGAGACCCAGTACTTC | CASSPSSGQETQYF | TRBJ2-5 | TRBV4-1 | NA | many
TGTGCCAGCAGCCCAAGGGCACAGGGTTTAAATTCACCCCTCCACTTT | CASSPRAQGLNSPLHF | TRBJ1-6 | TRBV11-2 | NA | NA
TGTGCCAGCAGCCCCGGACAGTACCGTAACTATGACTACACCTTC | CASSPGQYRNYDYTF | TRBJ1-2 | TRBV7-9 | NA | NA
TGCGCCAGCACCTATAGCGGGGATACGCAGTATTTT | CASTYSGDTQYF | TRBJ2-3 | TRBV5-1 | TRBD2 | few
TGTGCCAGCAGCCGAGGACAGTTGACTGAAGCTTTCTTT | CASSRGQLTEAFF | TRBJ1-1 | TRBV7-9 | NA | NA
TGTGCCATCTCATGGGCGAAACTAGCGGGAGGTCGAGGGACCCAGTACTTC | CAISWAKLAGGRGTQYF | TRBJ2-5 | TRBV10-3 | TRBD2 | NA
TGTACCAGCAGTCCGGTATCTTACAATGAGCAGTTCTTC | CTSSPVSYNEQFF | TRBJ2-1 | TRBV11-1 | NA | few
TGCGCCAGCAGCTTGGGGCCGGCCGGGACGCCGATCTACGAGCAGTACTTC | CASSLGPAGTPIYEQYF | TRBJ2-7 | TRBV5-1 | NA | NA
TGTGCCAGCAGCTTGGCTAGAATTAGCAGGAGTGGGAATGAGAAGTTCTTC | CASSLARISRSGNEKFF | TRBJ2-7 | TRBV5-4 | NA | NA
TGTGCCAGCAGACCGCTCCGTTCCTGCACTGAAGTTTTCTTT | CASRPLRSCTEVFF | TRBJ1-1 | TRBV6-2/TRBV6-3 | NA | once